These 27 T cell receptor beta chains came from one sample sequenced in a study of OX40 agonist ivuxolimab in advanced cancers. To prepare the library, the immunoSEQ multiplex PCR assay was applied. This is the immuneACCESS table as TCRdb keeps it, with only in-frame sequences that have V and J called. A part of the clones is gone; compared with another copy, unresolved V genes explain less than half, and the rest is unexplained. Across this sample there are 55,000 to 90,000 clones, with 88% seen only once. Of the sample, about 2.2% falls within the top ten clones. The specimen was CD4+ or CD8+ T cells sorted from blood, collected in a trial of the OX40 agonist ivuxolimab. The receptors stem from an adult with an advanced solid tumor such as melanoma, head and neck, liver or kidney cancer.

This chain joins TRBV7-2 and TRBJ2-2; D not certain. Deletions cut 6 bases from V and 1 base from J, with 3 bases between. This CDR3 spans 12 amino acids. CDR1 SGHTA and CDR2 FQGNSA come from the germline V gene. DNA of the CDR3: TGTGCCAGCAGAAAGAACACCGGGGAGCTGTTTTTT. It yields the protein CASRKNTGELFF.

V gene TRBV19 combines with J gene TRBJ2-4; possibly TRBD2 for D (6 bases). Germline CDR1 LNHDA, CDR2 SQIVND (reference sequence). CDR3 length: 13 amino acids. Trimming removed 8 bases from V and 3 bases from J, with 11 bases in between. The CDR3 here is CASGGEVKNIQYF. CDR3 DNA sequence: TGTGCCAGTGGAGGGGAGGTCAAAAACATTCAGTACTTC.

V usage is TRBV9 and J usage is TRBJ1-4, with no clear D. Per the germline V gene, CDR1 is SGDLS and CDR2 is YYNGEE. V shed 2 bases and J shed 3 bases, with 5 bases lying between them. CDR3 size: 13 residues. DNA for the CDR3: TGTGCCAGCAGCGTCGCCCCTAATGAAAAACTGTTTTTT. The encoded protein is CASSVAPNEKLFF.

This clone was observed once. V gene TRBV28 combines with J gene TRBJ2-1, with D perhaps matching TRBD2 (5 bases). Germline CDR1 and CDR2: MDHEN and SYDVKM. Trimming removed 1 base from V and 3 bases from J, with 16 bases in between. The CDR3 is 17 amino acids. CDR3 sequence (DNA): TGTGCCAGCAGTTTATTGTTGTGGGGAGACCTCTACAATGAGCAGTTCTTC. It specifies CASSLLLWGDLYNEQFF.

This clone was observed once. V usage is TRBV10-1 and J usage is TRBJ2-1; D is perhaps TRBD1 (6 bases). Germline V gene data show CDR1 as WNHNN and CDR2 as SYGVQD (reference sequence). This CDR3 spans 12 amino acids. Deletions cut 0 bases from V and 13 bases from J, with 10 bases between. CDR3 coding DNA: TGCGCCAGCAGTGAGTCGACAGGTTCTCAGTTCTTC. Translation gives CASSESTGSQFF.

This clone was found once. The chain joins TRBV6-1 to TRBJ2-1; 7 positions agree with TRBD1. V trimming: 0 bases; J trimming: 5 bases; junction bases outside the gene matches: 13. Per the germline V gene, CDR1 is MNHNS and CDR2 is SASEGT. This CDR3 spans 18 amino acids. CDR3 nucleotides: TGTGCCAGCAGTGAAGCGGATAGGGGGCCTGTTTTTAACAATGAGCAGTTCTTC. This gives the protein CASSEADRGPVFNNEQFF.

The V call is TRBV30, the J call TRBJ2-2; 7 bases are a match to TRBD2. The CDR3 is 18 amino acids. Trimming removed 3 bases from V and 0 bases from J; junction bases left unmatched: 13. Germline V gene sequence: CDR1 GTSNPN, CDR2 SVGIG (reference sequence). CDR3 residues: CAWREDKLAATNTGELFF. The CDR3, as DNA: TGTGCCTGGAGGGAGGACAAGCTAGCGGCCACGAACACCGGGGAGCTGTTTTTT.

This sequence joins TRBV4-2 and TRBJ1-4; tentatively, D is TRBD1 (6 bases). The V end lost 3 bases, the J end lost 8 bases, and 16 bases lay between the germline ends. Germline V gene data show CDR1 as LGHNA and CDR2 as YNFKEQ. This CDR3 is 15 amino acids long. The CDR3 DNA reads as TGTGCCAGCAGCCAGCCCGACAGGAGGGGAGAAAAACTGTTTTTT. It translates to CASSQPDRRGEKLFF.

The chain has TRBV7-9 and TRBJ2-1, with D perhaps matching TRBD1 (6 bases). The CDR3 totals 15 residues. V gave up 1 base and J gave up 8 bases, with 15 bases separating them. Germline V lookup: CDR1 SEHNR, CDR2 FQNEAQ (reference sequence). The chain's CDR3 is CASSLDLPRGDEQFF. DNA for the CDR3: TGTGCCAGCAGCTTAGACCTGCCCAGGGGCGATGAGCAGTTCTTC.

The chain employs TRBV2 and TRBJ2-7, with 7 bases lining up with TRBD1. Trimming at V came to 7 bases and at J to 5 bases, leaving 5 bases not matched to a gene. The germline V gene encodes CDR1 SNHLY and CDR2 FYNNEI. The CDR3 is made up of 12 amino acids. Here the CDR3 DNA reads TGTGCCAGCACCCTACAGGGGCACGAGCAGTACTTC. Encoded protein: CASTLQGHEQYF.

This chain connects TRBV5-5 to TRBJ1-1, with D unresolved. Trimming left V 4 bases short and J 3 bases short, with 13 bases between. The CDR3 length is 14 residues. CDR1 is SGHKS, CDR2 YYEKEE, per germline (reference sequence). The DNA for the CDR3 is TGTGCCAGCAGCCTCATGGGGAGGCACACTGAAGCTTTCTTT. Amino acids: CASSLMGRHTEAFF.

The chain links TRBV7-9 to TRBJ2-1, with 7 nucleotides matching TRBD2. The CDR3 spans 17 residues. The germline gives CDR1 SEHNR, CDR2 FQNEAQ (reference sequence). Trimming removed 5 bases from V and 6 bases from J; junction bases left unmatched: 16. The CDR3 loop is CASSRPREAGSVNEQFF. In DNA form, the CDR3 reads TGTGCCAGCAGCCGTCCCCGGGAGGCGGGGTCTGTCAATGAGCAGTTCTTC.

The chain joins TRBV7-2 to TRBJ1-5; D unclear. The germline V and J ends were trimmed by 2 bases and 7 bases, with 12 bases remaining between them. The CDR3 extends over 14 amino acids. Germline lookup yields CDR1 SGHTA and CDR2 FQGNSA. CDR3 in amino acids: CASSLREGDQPQHF. CDR3 sequence (DNA): TGTGCCAGCAGCTTACGAGAGGGCGACCAGCCCCAGCATTTT.

The chain carries TRBV5-6 and TRBJ2-3; 14 nucleotides agree with TRBD2. The germline V gene encodes CDR1 SGHDT and CDR2 YYEEEE. The CDR3 sequence is 15 residues long. The trim removed 5 bases at V and 6 bases at J, leaving 5 bases unmatched. The CDR3: CASRGLAGVEDTQYF. The CDR3 DNA follows: TGTGCCAGCAGGGGACTAGCGGGAGTGGAGGATACGCAGTATTTT.

This rearrangement joins TRBV7-6 to TRBJ1-6; 7 bases fit TRBD1. The CDR3 totals 14 residues. V lost 1 base to trimming and J lost 9 bases; unmatched junction nucleotides: 3. Per the germline V gene, CDR1 is SGHVS and CDR2 is FNYEAQ. This CDR3 is CASSLERGLSPLHF. CDR3 coding DNA: TGTGCCAGCAGCTTAGAAAGGGGGCTTTCACCCCTCCACTTT. Using reference TRBV7-6 and TRBJ1-6 for the parts outside the CDR3, the full variable domain is GAGVSQSPRYKVTKRGQDVALRCDPISGHVSLYWYRQALGQGPEFLTYFNYEAQQDKSGLPNDRFSAERPEGSISTLTIQRTEQRDSAMYRCASSLERGLSPLHFGNGTRLTVT.

V gene TRBV9 combines with J gene TRBJ1-1; possible D gene TRBD1, 5 bases. V was trimmed by 4 bases and J by 7 bases, leaving 14 bases between them. This CDR3 is built from 13 residues. The V gene's germline CDR1 is SGDLS and CDR2 YYNGEE. The CDR3 sequence is CASSPGMGDEAFF. The CDR3 DNA follows: TGTGCCAGCAGCCCCGGAATGGGGGATGAAGCTTTCTTT.

V and J are TRBV28 and TRBJ2-3; 9 positions match TRBD2. Germline CDR1 reads MDHEN; CDR2 reads SYDVKM. The junction had 13 bases not matched to a gene; V was cut back by 1 base and J by 5 bases. There are 18 residues in the CDR3. The CDR3 here is CASSLLSGAGGPKDTQYF. CDR3 DNA: TGTGCCAGCAGTTTATTAAGTGGGGCGGGAGGGCCTAAAGATACGCAGTATTTT.

This chain connects TRBV6-1 to TRBJ2-5; 8 bases line up with TRBD1. The germline CDR1 and CDR2 sequences are MNHNS and SASEGT. The CDR3 is 15 residues long. Trimming cost V 3 bases and J 5 bases; bases outside gene matches: 8. DNA for the CDR3: TGTGCCAGCAGTGAGGACAGGGAATATAGGGAGACCCAGTACTTC. Its protein is CASSEDREYRETQYF.

This chain connects TRBV7-2 to TRBJ2-7, with 11 bases aligning to TRBD2. V gave up 5 bases and J gave up 2 bases; unmatched junction bases: 14. The germline gives CDR1 SGHTA, CDR2 FQGNSA. This CDR3 spans 18 amino acids. The CDR3 nucleotides read TGTGCCAGCAGCGGCGGACTAGCGGGTCTCCAGGGGACCTACGAGCAGTACTTC. Encoded protein: CASSGGLAGLQGTYEQYF.

CDR3 DNA sequence: TGTGCCAGCAGTGAAAGACGCACCGGGGAGCTGTTTTTT. Protein sequence: CASSERRTGELFF. The rearrangement joins TRBV6-5 to TRBJ2-2; D ambiguous. V lost 5 bases, J lost 4 bases, and 8 bases lay in between. The CDR3 runs to 13 residues. Germline CDR1 reads MNHEY; CDR2 reads SVGAGI.

As concerns this clone: The sample contains more than one DNA sequence encoding this CDR3. This sequence joins TRBV18 and TRBJ2-3, with unresolved D. This CDR3 contains 12 residues. The ends were cut back, 2 bases at V and 2 bases at J, with 2 bases in the middle. Germline values: CDR1 KGHSH, CDR2 LQKENI. CDR3: CASSPNTDTQYF. CDR3 DNA sequence: TGTGCCAGCTCACCAAACACAGATACGCAGTATTTT.

About this clone itself: The germline gene is not matched at one end of the junction; a read error may be the cause. The chain carries TRBV19 and TRBJ2-7; 10 bases are shared with TRBD1. From germline, CDR1 is LNHDA and CDR2 SQIVND (reference sequence). The CDR3 sequence is 14 residues long. Here the CDR3 DNA reads TGTGCCAGTAATACGGGACAGGGGTCCTCCGAGCAGTACTTC. This translates into CASNTGQGSSEQYF.

This chain joins TRBV2 and TRBJ2-7, with a possible D match to TRBD1 (7 bases). The germline V gene has CDR1 SNHLY and CDR2 FYNNEI. The ends were cut back, 11 bases at V and 6 bases at J, with 14 bases in the middle. The CDR3 loop spans 11 amino acids. The CDR3 nucleotides read TGTGCCTGCGGGGACAGACCCGAGCAGTACTTC. This gives the protein CACGDRPEQYF.

This chain links TRBV5-1 with TRBJ1-3, with D perhaps TRBD1 (5 bases). The germline V gene encodes CDR1 SGHRS and CDR2 YFSETQ. The germline V and J ends were trimmed by 4 bases and 0 bases, with 14 bases remaining between them. The CDR3 extends over 16 amino acids. DNA of the CDR3: TGCGCCAGCAGCGTAGCGGGACCGAGCTCTGGAAACACCATATATTTT. Protein: CASSVAGPSSGNTIYF. The full variable domain, completed using reference TRBV5-1 and TRBJ1-3, is KAGVTQTPRYLIKTRGQQVTLSCSPISGHRSVSWYQQTPGQGLQFLFEYFSETQRNKGNFPGRFSGRQFSNSRSEMNVSTLELGDSALYLCASSVAGPSSGNTIYFGEGSWLTVV.

The gene calls are TRBV11-2 and TRBJ1-1; TRBD1 matches 8 bases. Trimming cost V 5 bases and J 1 base; bases outside gene matches: 6. This CDR3 has 15 amino acids. The germline CDR1 and CDR2 sequences are SGHAT and FQNNGV. This CDR3 reads CASSATGGRNTEAFF. The CDR3 region has the DNA TGTGCCAGCAGCGCCACAGGGGGAAGGAACACTGAAGCTTTCTTT.

The chain couples TRBV5-1 to TRBJ1-3; tentatively, D is TRBD1 (6 bases). Trimming stripped 4 bases from V and 4 bases from J, with 18 bases between. The CDR3 spans 16 residues. Looked up from germline, CDR1 is SGHRS and CDR2 is YFSETQ. In DNA, the CDR3 is TGCGCCAGCAGCCTACAACCGACAGGATCCGGAAACACCATATATTTT. Protein product: CASSLQPTGSGNTIYF.

This chain links TRBV4-1 with TRBJ2-2; tentatively, D is TRBD2 (7 bases). This CDR3 contains 16 residues. In germline, CDR1 is MGHRA, CDR2 YSYEKL. Trimming shortened V by 5 bases and J by 0 bases, and 13 bases separated the two germline ends. The CDR3 DNA reads TGCGCCAGCAGCTTCCCCGGGGGGCCGAACACCGGGGAGCTGTTTTTT. This translates into CASSFPGGPNTGELFF.